These 3 T cell receptor beta chains were sequenced from one sample in a study of CD8+ T cells in alopecia areata. In each case, RNA was isolated and then reverse transcribed into cDNA as the sequencing template. Produced via immunoSEQ multiplex PCR; TCRdb's table is partial and in-frame only. The sample has some 150,000 clones, more than 85% seen once. Treatment in this sample: oral pan-JAK inhibitor, 5-10 mg twice daily. Sequences were derived from CD8+ T cells sorted from blood, sampled at week 4, from a patient treated with tofacitinib. Receptors were obtained from a human donor with alopecia areata.

The genes are TRBV30 and TRBJ1-5; D might be TRBD1 (5 bases). The CDR3 length is 15 residues. Between the trimmed V and J ends, which lost 0 bases and 7 bases, there was a span of 16 bases. The germline V gene encodes CDR1 GTSNPN and CDR2 SVGIG (reference sequence). The CDR3 DNA is TGTGCCTGGAGTGTACCCCAACAGGCCAGGCAGCCCCAGCATTTT. Translated: CAWSVPQQARQPQHF.

The CDR3 coding sequence is TGTGCCAGCAGCTTATGGGGAGACACCTACGAGCAGTACTTC. Translated, it gives CASSLWGDTYEQYF. The J gene is TRBJ2-7, the V gene TRBV13; D might be TRBD2 (5 bases). The V and J ends lost 2 bases and 2 bases respectively, with 10 bases between them. CDR1 is PRHDT, CDR2 FYEKMQ, per germline (reference sequence). The CDR3 is 14 residues long.

The V call is TRBV9, the J call TRBJ2-7; TRBD2 is a possible D gene (5 bases). The V gene lost 0 bases and the J gene lost 3 bases, with 13 bases spanning the gap. The CDR3 covers 15 residues. The germline gives CDR1 SGDLS, CDR2 YYNGEE. The CDR3 is CASSVGGGRNYEQYF. DNA for the CDR3: TGTGCCAGCAGCGTAGGTGGCGGGCGAAACTACGAGCAGTACTTC.